The 17 T cell receptor beta chains presented below share a single source sample, sequenced in a study of CD8 T cells in ankylosing spondylitis. Their specific antigens are unknown. Study observations and caveats: The study identified a TCR beta motif of several highly homologous variants that appeared characteristic of ankylosing spondylitis blood.

One entry per CDR3 protein, called by TCRdb with MiXCR from the 5' RACE reads. The sample records 650,000 to 800,000 distinct CDR3 sequences, roughly 19% being singletons. Sequenced material: blood, either unsorted or a sorted T cell fraction (not recorded which). These receptor sequences come from a male donor with ankylosing spondylitis.

The chain is built from TRBV6-1 and TRBJ1-1; 7 bases line up with TRBD1. Germline assignment: CDR1 MNHNS and CDR2 SASEGT. CDR3 length: 14 residues. V lost 7 bases and J lost 4; bases outside the gene matches: 9. This chain's CDR3 is CASTRTGAGTEAFF. Written as DNA, the CDR3 is TGTGCCAGCACCCGGACAGGCGCGGGCACTGAAGCTTTCTTT.

In this sample, this clonotype turned up many times. The chain couples TRBV7-2 to TRBJ1-5; 9 nucleotides agree with TRBD1. Looked up from germline, CDR1 is SGHTA and CDR2 is FQGNSA. The trim removed 6 bases at V and 2 bases at J, leaving 8 bases unmatched. The CDR3 has 16 residues. CDR3 nucleotides: TGTGCCAGCAGTTTACAGGGGGCTCGGGGCAATCAGCCCCAGCATTTT. It is translated as CASSLQGARGNQPQHF.

The CDR3 nucleotides read TGCAGTGCTAGGGGACACTTAAACACTGAAGCTTTCTTT. It translates to CSARGHLNTEAFF. The V call is TRBV20-1, the J call TRBJ1-1; perhaps TRBD1 as D (6 bases). CDR3 length: 13 residues. The V gene lost 3 bases and the J gene lost 2 bases, with 10 bases spanning the gap. The germline CDR1 and CDR2 sequences are DFQATT and SNEGSKA (reference sequence).

V usage is TRBV6-1 and J usage is TRBJ1-2, with 7 positions matching TRBD1. This CDR3 has 15 amino acids. CDR1 and CDR2 from the germline V gene are MNHNS and SASEGT. V lost 7 bases, J lost 6 bases, and 14 bases stayed unmatched. CDR3 in amino acids: CASTRGDRQTNGYTF. The DNA of the CDR3 is TGTGCCAGCACCAGAGGGGACAGACAGACGAATGGCTACACCTTC.

This rearrangement joins TRBV5-1 to TRBJ1-2, with a weak D call TRBD1 (5 bases). The CDR3 loop spans 14 amino acids. Germline assignment: CDR1 SGHRS and CDR2 YFSETQ. With 1 base removed from V and 8 bases from J, the gap between germline ends came to 15 bases. The CDR3 coding sequence is TGCGCCAGCAGCTTGTACGCGCAGGGAGGAGGCTACACCTTC. It encodes CASSLYAQGGGYTF.

The chain joins TRBV5-1 to TRBJ2-1; TRBD2 matches 9 bases. J gave up 6 bases and V 1 base, and 5 bases lay outside the gene matches. CDR1 is SGHRS and CDR2 is YFSETQ in the germline V gene. This CDR3 spans 15 amino acids. In nucleotides, the CDR3 is TGCGCCAGCAGCTTGATGCTAGCGGGAACCAATGAGCAGTTCTTC. Translated, it gives CASSLMLAGTNEQFF.

This clonotype was found a few times. This chain links TRBV5-5 with TRBJ2-6; a weak D match, TRBD1 (6 bases). Germline V CDR1 and CDR2: SGHKS, YYEKEE (reference sequence). The CDR3 runs 15 residues. Trimming removed 2 bases from V and 4 bases from J, with 10 bases in between. CDR3 protein: CASSFQGKGANVLTF. The CDR3 DNA follows: TGTGCCAGCAGCTTCCAGGGGAAAGGGGCCAACGTCCTGACTTTC.

The gene calls are TRBV5-1 and TRBJ1-1; no firm D call. The V and J ends lost 4 bases and 3 bases respectively, with 13 bases between them. Germline V lookup: CDR1 SGHRS, CDR2 YFSETQ. This CDR3 has 14 amino acids. The CDR3 region has the DNA TGCGCCAGCAGCCCTAGTCCGGACGACACTGAAGCTTTCTTT. Its protein is CASSPSPDDTEAFF.

This clonotype was seen ten or more times. This chain links TRBV15 with TRBJ2-3, with D possibly being TRBD1 or TRBD2 (6 bases each). The CDR3 covers 14 residues. V was trimmed by 5 bases and J by 2 bases, leaving 11 bases between them. Germline-derived CDR1 and CDR2 are LNHNV and YYDKDF (reference sequence). The CDR3 region has the DNA TGTGCCACCAGCCCGAGGGGGGACACAGATACGCAGTATTTT. This sequence encodes CATSPRGDTDTQYF.

This clonotype was observed a few times. The genes are TRBV5-1 and TRBJ2-6, with 7 bases lining up with TRBD2. V gave up 1 base and J gave up 0 bases; unmatched junction bases: 13. The length of the CDR3 is 20 residues. Germline CDR1 is SGHRS and CDR2 is YFSETQ. The CDR3 sequence: CASSLNVAGDRSSGANVLTF. In DNA, the CDR3 is TGCGCCAGCAGCTTGAATGTGGCGGGGGACCGAAGCTCTGGGGCCAACGTCCTGACTTTC.

The genes are TRBV11-2 and TRBJ2-3, with D possibly being TRBD1 (5 bases). CDR3 length: 11 amino acids. The germline V gene encodes CDR1 SGHAT and CDR2 FQNNGV. V was shortened by 7 bases and J by 8 bases, with 10 bases between the two germline ends. This chain's CDR3 is CASKLRGTQYF. CDR3 nucleotides: TGTGCCAGCAAACTTAGGGGTACGCAGTATTTT.

The chain has TRBV18 and TRBJ2-2; D may be TRBD1 or TRBD2 (5 bases each). The CDR3 is made up of 16 amino acids. Trimming stripped 6 bases from V and 0 bases from J, with 14 bases between. Germline CDR1 and CDR2: KGHSH and LQKENI. The CDR3 nucleotides read TGTGCCAGCTCCACAGACAGAGCGGCGAACACCGGGGAGCTGTTTTTT. It specifies CASSTDRAANTGELFF.

The chain carries TRBV7-9 and TRBJ2-1; the match to TRBD1 covers 12 bases. Germline V gives CDR1 SEHNR, CDR2 FQNEAQ (reference sequence). The CDR3 extends over 13 amino acids. The trim removed 10 bases at V and 7 bases at J, leaving 5 bases unmatched. This chain's CDR3 is CANTGQGANEQFF. The CDR3 DNA is TGTGCCAATACGGGACAGGGGGCTAATGAGCAGTTCTTC.

This clonotype was detected many times. The rearrangement uses TRBV12-3 or TRBV12-4 and TRBJ1-1, with unresolved D. Trimming shortened V by 1 base and J by 7 bases, and 16 bases separated the two germline ends. The CDR3 length is 15 residues. Written as DNA, the CDR3 is TGTGCCAGCAGTTTAGGGGGTCGGTATGAGGATGAAGCTTTCTTT. Its protein is CASSLGGRYEDEAFF.

This chain joins TRBV28 and TRBJ1-5; D is possibly TRBD1 (5 bases). The V end lost 5 bases, the J end lost 2 bases, and 16 bases lay between the germline ends. Germline CDR1 is MDHEN and CDR2 is SYDVKM. The CDR3 consists of 16 residues. The CDR3 spells CASSPGVFSGNQPQHF. CDR3 in DNA: TGTGCCAGCAGTCCGGGGGTTTTTTCGGGCAATCAGCCCCAGCATTTT.

The sample holds a few counts of this clonotype. V gene TRBV2 combines with J gene TRBJ2-1; TRBD2 is a possible D gene (5 bases). CDR3 length: 12 amino acids. Germline V lookup: CDR1 SNHLY, CDR2 FYNNEI. Trimming took off 4 bases at V and 9 bases at J, with 10 bases between the two ends. CDR3 loop: CASSAPSGEQFF. In DNA, the CDR3 is TGTGCCAGCAGTGCCCCCAGCGGTGAGCAGTTCTTC.

This clonotype showed up many times. The rearrangement links TRBV20-1 to TRBJ2-1, with D tentatively TRBD2 (6 bases). V dropped 1 base and J dropped 8 bases, with 12 bases sitting between them. The V gene's germline CDR1 is DFQATT and CDR2 SNEGSKA (reference sequence). The CDR3 runs 13 residues. CDR3 in DNA: TGCAGTGCTAGAGGTAGCGGCATAGATGAGCAGTTCTTC. It is translated as CSARGSGIDEQFF.